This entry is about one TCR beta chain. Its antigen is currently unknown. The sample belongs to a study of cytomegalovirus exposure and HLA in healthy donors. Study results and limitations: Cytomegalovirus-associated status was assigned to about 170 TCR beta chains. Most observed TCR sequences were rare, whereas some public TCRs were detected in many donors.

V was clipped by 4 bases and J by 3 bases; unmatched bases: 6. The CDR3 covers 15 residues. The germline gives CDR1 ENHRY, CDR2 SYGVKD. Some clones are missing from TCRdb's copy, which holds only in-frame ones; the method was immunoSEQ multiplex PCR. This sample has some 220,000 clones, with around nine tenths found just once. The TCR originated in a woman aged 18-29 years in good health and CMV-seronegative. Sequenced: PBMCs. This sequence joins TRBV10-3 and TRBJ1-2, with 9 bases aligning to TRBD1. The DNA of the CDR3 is TGTGCCATCAGTGTCACGACAGGGGGGGACTATGGCTACACCTTC. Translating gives CAISVTTGGDYGYTF.